This TCR beta chain emerged from a study of human thymus T cells. V was cut by 2 bases and J by 7 bases, with 14 bases left in between. From germline, CDR1 is SEHNR and CDR2 FQNEAQ (reference sequence). The CDR3 totals 15 residues. The study used thymus tissue resected during corrective heart surgery. Assay used: immunoSEQ multiplex PCR; TCRdb lists only in-frame clones, some missing. This sample has 65,000 to 90,000 clones, with around 95% found just once. Sequenced sample: thymus tissue. The genes are TRBV7-9 and TRBJ1-4, with D possibly TRBD1 on 5 matching bases. The sequence came from a girl less than two years old with a congenital heart defect but otherwise immunologically healthy. In DNA form, the CDR3 reads TGTGCCAGCAGCTTACCCTCGTCTGGGGGTGAAAAACTGTTTTTT. It codes for CASSLPSSGGEKLFF. The full variable domain, completed using reference TRBV7-9 and TRBJ1-4, is DTGVSQNPRHKITKRGQNVTFRCDPISEHNRLYWYRQTLGQGPEFLTYFQNEAQLEKSRLLSDRFSAERPKGSFSTLEIQRTEQGDSAMYLCASSLPSSGGEKLFFGSGTQLSVL.